This T cell receptor beta chain was recovered during a study of Graves' ophthalmopathy and Graves' hyperthyroidism. The PBMCs originated from approximately 9.5 ml of fresh peripheral blood. Overall study results and limits: Blood repertoires reportedly contained most expanded thyroid clonotypes above 0.001 frequency.

From RNA, the CDR3 regions of TCR beta chains were amplified and sequenced. First-round RT-PCR with HTBI primers preceded a second-round multiplex PCR. TCRdb reprocessed the multiplex PCR reads via MiXCR and lists one record per CDR3 protein. The sample includes fewer than 650,000 distinct CDR3 sequences, 22% of them seen just once. In regard to this clonotype: The antigen remains unidentified.

The V segment lost 1 base and the J segment 8 bases; nucleotides outside the gene matches: 3. The CDR3 loop spans 13 amino acids. The chain recombines TRBV12-3 or TRBV12-4 with TRBJ1-2, with TRBD1 identical over 8 bases. The receptor was isolated from a woman between 18 and 29 years old with stable Graves' hyperthyroidism. Some clones in this sample may be carry-over from other donors' samples. The sequenced sample consisted of peripheral blood. The CDR3 loop reads CASSLGQGQGYTF. In DNA, the CDR3 is TGTGCCAGCAGTTTAGGACAGGGGCAGGGCTACACCTTC.